This TCR beta chain was recorded in a study of shared clonotypes between healthy human individuals. Whole-study context: Used for every donor were three CD4 naive, three CD4 memory, two CD8 naive and one CD8 memory plate.

Sequenced by immunoSEQ multiplex PCR; TCRdb stores in-frame clones only, minus some. This table holds hundreds of thousands of clones, under 95% found once. Naive CD8 cells lacked CD45RO, underwent positive selection for CCR7 and left out terminally differentiated effector memory CD45RA+ cells. V was clipped by 0 bases and J by 4 bases, with 7 bases between them. CDR3 size: 13 residues. Germline lookup yields CDR1 ENHRY and CDR2 SYGVKD. This receptor was identified in a man younger than 45 in good health. The V call is TRBV10-3, the J call TRBJ2-7; D is undetermined. The material sequenced was naive CD8+ T cells sorted from blood. DNA for the CDR3: TGTGCCATCAGTGAGTCGAACTCGTACGAGCAGTACTTC. It encodes CAISESNSYEQYF.